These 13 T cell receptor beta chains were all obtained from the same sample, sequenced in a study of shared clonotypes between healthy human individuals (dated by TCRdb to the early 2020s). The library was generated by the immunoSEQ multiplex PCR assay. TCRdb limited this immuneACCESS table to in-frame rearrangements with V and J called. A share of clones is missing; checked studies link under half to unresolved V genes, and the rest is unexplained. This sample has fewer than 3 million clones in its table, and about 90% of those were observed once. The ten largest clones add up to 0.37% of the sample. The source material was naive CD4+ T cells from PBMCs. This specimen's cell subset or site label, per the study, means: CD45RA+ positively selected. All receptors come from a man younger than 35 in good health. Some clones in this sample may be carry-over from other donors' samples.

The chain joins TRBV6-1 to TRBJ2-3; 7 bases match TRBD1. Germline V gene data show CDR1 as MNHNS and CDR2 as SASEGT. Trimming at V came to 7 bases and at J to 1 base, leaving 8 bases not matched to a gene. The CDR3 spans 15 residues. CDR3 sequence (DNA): TGTGCCAGCACGATACAGGGGAAGGGCACAGATACGCAGTATTTT. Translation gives CASTIQGKGTDTQYF.

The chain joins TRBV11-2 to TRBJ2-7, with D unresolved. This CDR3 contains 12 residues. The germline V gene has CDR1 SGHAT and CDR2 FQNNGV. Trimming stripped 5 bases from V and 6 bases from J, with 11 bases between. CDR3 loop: CASSEYSGEQYF. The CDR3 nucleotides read TGTGCCAGCAGCGAATATAGTGGCGAGCAGTACTTC.

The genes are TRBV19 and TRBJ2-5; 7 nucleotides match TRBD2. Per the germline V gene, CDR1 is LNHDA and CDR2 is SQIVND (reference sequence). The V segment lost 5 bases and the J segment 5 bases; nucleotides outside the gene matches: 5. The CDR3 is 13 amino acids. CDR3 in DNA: TGTGCCAGTAGTCTGGGGGGGTTTGAGACCCAGTACTTC. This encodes CASSLGGFETQYF.

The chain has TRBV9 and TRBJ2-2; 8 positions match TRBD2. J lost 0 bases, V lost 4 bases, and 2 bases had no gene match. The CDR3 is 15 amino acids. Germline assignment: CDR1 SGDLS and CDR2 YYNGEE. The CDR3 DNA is TGTGCCAGCAGCCTGACTAGCGCGAACACCGGGGAGCTGTTTTTT. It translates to CASSLTSANTGELFF.

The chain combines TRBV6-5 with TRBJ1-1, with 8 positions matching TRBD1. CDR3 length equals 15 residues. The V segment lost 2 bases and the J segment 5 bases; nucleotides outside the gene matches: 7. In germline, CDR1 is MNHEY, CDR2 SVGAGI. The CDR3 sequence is CASSYQGTGGTEAFF. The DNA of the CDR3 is TGTGCCAGCAGTTACCAAGGGACAGGCGGGACTGAAGCTTTCTTT.

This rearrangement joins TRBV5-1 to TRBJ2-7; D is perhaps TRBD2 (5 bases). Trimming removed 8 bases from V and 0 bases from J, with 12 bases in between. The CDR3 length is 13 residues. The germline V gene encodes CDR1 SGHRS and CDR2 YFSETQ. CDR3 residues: CASAGVNSYEQYF. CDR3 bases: TGCGCCAGTGCCGGGGTCAACTCCTACGAGCAGTACTTC.

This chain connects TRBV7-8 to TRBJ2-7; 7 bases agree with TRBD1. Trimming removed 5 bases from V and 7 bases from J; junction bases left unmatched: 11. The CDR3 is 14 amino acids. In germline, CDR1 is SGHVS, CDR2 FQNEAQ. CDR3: CASSPRTGEKEQYF. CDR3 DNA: TGTGCCAGCAGCCCGAGGACAGGTGAGAAGGAGCAGTACTTC.

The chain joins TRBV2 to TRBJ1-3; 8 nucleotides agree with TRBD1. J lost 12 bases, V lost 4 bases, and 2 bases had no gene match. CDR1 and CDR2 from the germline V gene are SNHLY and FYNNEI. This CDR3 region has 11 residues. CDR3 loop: CASSGQGHIYF. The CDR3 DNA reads TGTGCCAGCAGTGGACAGGGGCACATATATTTT.

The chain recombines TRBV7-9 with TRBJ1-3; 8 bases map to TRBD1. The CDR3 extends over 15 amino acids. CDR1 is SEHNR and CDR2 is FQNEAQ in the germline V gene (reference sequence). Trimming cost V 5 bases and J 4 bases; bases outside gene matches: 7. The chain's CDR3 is CASSARTGFGNTIYF. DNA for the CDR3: TGTGCCAGCAGCGCGAGGACAGGGTTCGGAAACACCATATATTTT.

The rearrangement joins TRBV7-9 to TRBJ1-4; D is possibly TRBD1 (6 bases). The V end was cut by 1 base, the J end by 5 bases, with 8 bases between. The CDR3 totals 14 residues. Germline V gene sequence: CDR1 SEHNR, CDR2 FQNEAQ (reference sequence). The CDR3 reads CASSLDRENEKLFF. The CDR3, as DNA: TGTGCCAGCAGCTTAGACAGGGAAAATGAAAAACTGTTTTTT.

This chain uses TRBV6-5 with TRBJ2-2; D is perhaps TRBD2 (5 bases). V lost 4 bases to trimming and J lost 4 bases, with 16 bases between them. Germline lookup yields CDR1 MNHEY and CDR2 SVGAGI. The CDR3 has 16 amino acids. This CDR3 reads CASSSRTRSGTGELFF. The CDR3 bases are TGTGCCAGCAGTTCGCGGACTCGCAGCGGCACCGGGGAGCTGTTTTTT.

The CDR3 region is CASSLSRLAGVDTQYF. The CDR3 DNA sequence: TGCGCCAGCAGCTTGAGCAGACTAGCGGGAGTAGATACGCAGTATTTT. The chain carries TRBV5-1 and TRBJ2-3; 12 bases align to TRBD2. This CDR3 contains 16 residues. CDR1 is SGHRS, CDR2 YFSETQ, per germline. The J segment lost 5 bases and the V segment lost 1 base, leaving 5 bases of the junction unmatched.

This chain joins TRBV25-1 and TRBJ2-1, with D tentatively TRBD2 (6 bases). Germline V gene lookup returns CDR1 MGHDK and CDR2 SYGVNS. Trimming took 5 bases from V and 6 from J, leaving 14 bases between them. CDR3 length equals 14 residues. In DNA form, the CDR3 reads TGTGCCAGCAGTCCACTCGGGGGAGCCAATGAGCAGTTCTTC. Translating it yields CASSPLGGANEQFF.